This T cell receptor (beta chain) originates from a study of cytomegalovirus exposure and HLA in healthy donors. The CDR3 sequence is 14 residues long. V was pared by 2 bases and J by 8 bases, with 12 bases between. Looked up from germline, CDR1 is SGHTA and CDR2 is FQGNSA. Researchers ran the PCR with 60 Vbeta and 13 Jbeta primers. Assay used: immunoSEQ multiplex PCR; TCRdb lists only in-frame clones, some missing. In total, the table holds about 100,000 clones. This clonotype was obtained from a girl aged 10 to 17 in good health and CMV-seropositive. J is TRBJ1-4 and V is TRBV7-2; D might be TRBD1 (5 bases). Sequenced: PBMCs. The DNA of the CDR3 is TGTGCCAGCAGCTTATTAGGGGTGGGGGAAAAACTGTTTTTT. Its translation: CASSLLGVGEKLFF.